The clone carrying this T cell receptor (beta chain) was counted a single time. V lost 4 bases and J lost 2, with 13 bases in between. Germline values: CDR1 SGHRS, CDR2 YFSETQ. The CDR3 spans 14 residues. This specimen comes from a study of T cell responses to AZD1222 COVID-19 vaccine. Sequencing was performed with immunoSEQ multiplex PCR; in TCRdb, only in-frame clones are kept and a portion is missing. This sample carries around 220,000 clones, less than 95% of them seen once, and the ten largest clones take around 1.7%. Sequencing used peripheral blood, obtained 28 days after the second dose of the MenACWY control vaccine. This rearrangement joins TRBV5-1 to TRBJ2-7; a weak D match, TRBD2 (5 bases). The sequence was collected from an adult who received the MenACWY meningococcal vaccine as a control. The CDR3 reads CASSRGGEAYEQYF. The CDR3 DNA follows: TGCGCCAGCAGCCGGGGTGGCGAGGCCTACGAGCAGTACTTC. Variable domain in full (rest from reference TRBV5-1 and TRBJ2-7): KAGVTQTPRYLIKTRGQQVTLSCSPISGHRSVSWYQQTPGQGLQFLFEYFSETQRNKGNFPGRFSGRQFSNSRSEMNVSTLELGDSALYLCASSRGGEAYEQYFGPGTRLTVT.